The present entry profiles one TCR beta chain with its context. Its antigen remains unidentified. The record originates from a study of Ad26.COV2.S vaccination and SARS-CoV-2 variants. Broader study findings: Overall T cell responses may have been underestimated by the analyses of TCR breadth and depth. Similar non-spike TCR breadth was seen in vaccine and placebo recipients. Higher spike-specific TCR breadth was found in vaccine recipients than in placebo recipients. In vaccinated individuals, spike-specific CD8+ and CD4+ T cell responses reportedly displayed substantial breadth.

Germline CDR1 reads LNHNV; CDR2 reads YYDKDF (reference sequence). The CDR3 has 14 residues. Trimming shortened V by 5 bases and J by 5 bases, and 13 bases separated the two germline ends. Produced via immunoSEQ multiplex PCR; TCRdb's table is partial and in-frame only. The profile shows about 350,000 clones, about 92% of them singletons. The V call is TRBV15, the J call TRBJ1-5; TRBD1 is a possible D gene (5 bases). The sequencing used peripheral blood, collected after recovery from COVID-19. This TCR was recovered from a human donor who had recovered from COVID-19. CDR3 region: CATSSVGGDQPQHF. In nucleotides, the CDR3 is TGTGCCACCAGCTCGGTGGGGGGGGATCAGCCCCAGCATTTT.